The source of this T cell receptor beta chain is a study of Ad26.COV2.S vaccination and SARS-CoV-2 variants. Across the study: As a participant in COV1001, the donor was in the Ad26.COV2.S trial arm. Regarding the study as a whole: The placebo group had lower spike-specific TCR breadth than the vaccine recipients did. Total responses of T cells may have been underestimated by the analyses of TCR breadth and depth. Vaccinated and placebo-treated recipients had similar non-spike TCR breadth.

About this clone: Its antigen is unidentified.

Regarding treatment: about 20 received Ad26.COV2.S at low or high dose, single or two shots; about 5 received placebo; per-sample allocation not given. Samples were taken on day 63 after the first vaccine or placebo injection. The data were produced by immunoSEQ multiplex PCR, yet TCRdb's version contains in-frame clones alone and is incomplete. The sample has some 350,000 clones, approximately 85% seen once. The CDR3 is 14 residues long. The V gene's germline CDR1 is MNHEY and CDR2 SVGEGT. Trimming cost V 5 bases and J 6 bases; bases outside gene matches: 4. The chain is built from TRBV6-2 or TRBV6-3 and TRBJ2-6, with 7 bases fitting TRBD2. The source was peripheral blood, collected in a trial of Ad26.COV2.S vaccine versus placebo. The clonotype originates from a person between 18 and 65 years old who received the Ad26.COV2.S COVID-19 vaccine or a placebo. The CDR3 protein is CASSGGVEANVLTF. Written as DNA, the CDR3 is TGTGCCAGCAGTGGGGGGGTAGAGGCCAACGTCCTGACTTTC.